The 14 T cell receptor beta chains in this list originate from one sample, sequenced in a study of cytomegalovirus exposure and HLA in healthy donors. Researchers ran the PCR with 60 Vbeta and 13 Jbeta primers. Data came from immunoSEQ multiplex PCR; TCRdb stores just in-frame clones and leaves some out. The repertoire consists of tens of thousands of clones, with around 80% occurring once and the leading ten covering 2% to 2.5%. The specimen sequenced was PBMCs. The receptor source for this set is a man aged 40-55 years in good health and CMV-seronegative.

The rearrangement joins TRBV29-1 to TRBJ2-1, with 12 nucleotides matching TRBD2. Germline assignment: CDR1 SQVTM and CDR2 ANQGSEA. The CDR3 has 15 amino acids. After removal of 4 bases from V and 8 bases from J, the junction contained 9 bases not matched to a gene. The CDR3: CSVVPSGRAMDEQFF. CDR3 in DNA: TGCAGCGTTGTTCCTAGCGGGAGGGCCATGGATGAGCAGTTCTTC.

CDR3 DNA: TGTGCCAGCAGCCCTGCGGGACTAGCGGGAGCATGGAATGAGCAGTTCTTC. Its translation is CASSPAGLAGAWNEQFF. The V gene is TRBV28, the J gene TRBJ2-1; 14 bases are shared with TRBD2. J lost 7 bases, V lost 6 bases, and 11 bases had no gene match. This CDR3 contains 17 residues. Germline V gene sequence: CDR1 MDHEN, CDR2 SYDVKM.

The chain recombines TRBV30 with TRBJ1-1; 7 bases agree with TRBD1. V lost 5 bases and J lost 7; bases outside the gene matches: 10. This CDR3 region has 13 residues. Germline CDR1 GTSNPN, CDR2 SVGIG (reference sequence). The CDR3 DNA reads TGTGCCTGGGGCCCACGGGACAGAGATGAAGCTTTCTTT. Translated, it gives CAWGPRDRDEAFF. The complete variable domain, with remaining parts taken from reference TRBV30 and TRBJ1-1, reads SQTIHQWPATLVQPVGSPLSLECTVEGTSNPNLYWYRQAAGRGLQLLFYSVGIGQISSEVPQNLSASRPQDRQFILSSKKLLLSDSGFYLCAWGPRDRDEAFFGQGTRLTVV.

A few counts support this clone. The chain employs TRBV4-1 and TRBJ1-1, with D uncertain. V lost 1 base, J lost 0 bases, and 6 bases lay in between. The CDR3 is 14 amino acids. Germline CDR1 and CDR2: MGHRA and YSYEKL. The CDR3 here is CASSQGHLNTEAFF. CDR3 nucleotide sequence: TGCGCCAGCAGCCAAGGACATTTGAACACTGAAGCTTTCTTT.

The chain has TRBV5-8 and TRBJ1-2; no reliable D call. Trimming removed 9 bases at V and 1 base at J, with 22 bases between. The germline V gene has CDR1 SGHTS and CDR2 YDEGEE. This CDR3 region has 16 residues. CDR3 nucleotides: TGTGCCACTGAAAAGGGAGGGAAAGACCATAACTATGGCTACACCTTC. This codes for CATEKGGKDHNYGYTF. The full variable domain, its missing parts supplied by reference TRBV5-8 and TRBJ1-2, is EAGVTQSPTHLIKTRGQQATLRCSPISGHTSVYWYQQALGLGLQFLLWYDEGEERNRGNFPPRFSGRQFPNYSSELNVNALELEDSALYLCATEKGGKDHNYGYTFGSGTRLTVV.

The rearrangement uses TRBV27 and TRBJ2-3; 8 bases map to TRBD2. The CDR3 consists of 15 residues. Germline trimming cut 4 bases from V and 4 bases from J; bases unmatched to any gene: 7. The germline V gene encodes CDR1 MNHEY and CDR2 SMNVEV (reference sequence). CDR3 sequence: CASSSLGTRSDTQYF. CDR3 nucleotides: TGTGCCAGCAGTTCATTGGGGACTAGATCAGATACGCAGTATTTT.

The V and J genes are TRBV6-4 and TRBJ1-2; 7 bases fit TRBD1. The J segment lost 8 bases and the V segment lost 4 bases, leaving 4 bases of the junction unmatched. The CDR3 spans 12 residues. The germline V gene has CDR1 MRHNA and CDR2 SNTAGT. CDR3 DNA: TGTGCCAGCAGTGGAGGGGGCGTCGGCTACACCTTC. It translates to CASSGGGVGYTF.

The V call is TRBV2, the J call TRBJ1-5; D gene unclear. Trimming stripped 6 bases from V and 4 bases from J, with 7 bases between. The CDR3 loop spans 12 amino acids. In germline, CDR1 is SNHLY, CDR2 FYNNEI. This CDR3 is CASSTGNQPQHF. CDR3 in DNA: TGTGCCAGCAGCACGGGTAATCAGCCCCAGCATTTT.

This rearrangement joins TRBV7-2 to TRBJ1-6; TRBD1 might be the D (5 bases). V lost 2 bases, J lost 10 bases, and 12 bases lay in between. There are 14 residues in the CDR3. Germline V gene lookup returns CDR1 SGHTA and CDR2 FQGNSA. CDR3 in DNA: TGTGCCAGCAGCTTAAACGGGGGTCGGTCACCCCTCCACTTT. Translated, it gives CASSLNGGRSPLHF.

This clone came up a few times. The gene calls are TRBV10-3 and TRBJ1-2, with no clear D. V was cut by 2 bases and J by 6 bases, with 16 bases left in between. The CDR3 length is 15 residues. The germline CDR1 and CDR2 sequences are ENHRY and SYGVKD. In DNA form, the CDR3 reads TGTGCCATCAGTGAGGCGAAAGAGAGCTATAATGGCTACACCTTC. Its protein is CAISEAKESYNGYTF.

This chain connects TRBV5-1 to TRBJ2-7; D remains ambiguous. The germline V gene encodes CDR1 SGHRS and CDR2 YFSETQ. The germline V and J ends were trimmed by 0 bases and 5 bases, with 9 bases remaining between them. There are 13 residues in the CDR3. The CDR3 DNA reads TGCGCCAGCAGCTTGGGGGCTCGCGACGAGCAGTACTTC. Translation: CASSLGARDEQYF.

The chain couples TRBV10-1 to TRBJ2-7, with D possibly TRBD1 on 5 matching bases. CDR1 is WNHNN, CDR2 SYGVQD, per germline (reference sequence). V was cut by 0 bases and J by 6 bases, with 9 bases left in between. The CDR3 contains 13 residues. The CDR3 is CASSESGLSEQYF. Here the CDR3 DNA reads TGCGCCAGCAGTGAGTCGGGGCTGTCCGAGCAGTACTTC.

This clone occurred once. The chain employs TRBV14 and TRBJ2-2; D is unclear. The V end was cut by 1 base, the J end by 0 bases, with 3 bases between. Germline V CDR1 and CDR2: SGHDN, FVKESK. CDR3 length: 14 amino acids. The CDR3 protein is CASSQVTNTGELFF. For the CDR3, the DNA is TGTGCCAGCAGCCAAGTTACGAACACCGGGGAGCTGTTTTTT.

DNA for the CDR3: TGTGCCTGGAGTGTACTTCCGAGCGGCACTGAAGCTTTCTTT. Protein product: CAWSVLPSGTEAFF. This sequence joins TRBV30 and TRBJ1-1; D gene ambiguous. Trimming took off 0 bases at V and 4 bases at J, with 12 bases between the two ends. The V gene's germline CDR1 is GTSNPN and CDR2 SVGIG (reference sequence). The CDR3 spans 14 residues.